This T cell receptor (beta chain) originates from a study of OX40 agonist ivuxolimab in advanced cancers. V dropped 2 bases and J dropped 2 bases, with 9 bases sitting between them. CDR1 and CDR2 (germline): SGDLS, YYNGEE. This CDR3 spans 14 amino acids. The protocol was immunoSEQ multiplex PCR, while the TCRdb copy is restricted to in-frame clones and leaves out a portion. Found here are 22,000 or so clones, 88% of them singletons; the top ten hold just under 25%. The sequence came from an adult with an advanced solid tumor such as melanoma, head and neck, liver or kidney cancer. The chain joins TRBV9 to TRBJ2-3; D tentatively reads TRBD1 or TRBD2 (5 bases each). The sequences come from CD4+ or CD8+ T cells sorted from blood, collected in a trial of the OX40 agonist ivuxolimab. The chain's CDR3 is CASSVGAPTDTQYF. CDR3 DNA: TGTGCCAGCAGCGTCGGGGCACCCACAGATACGCAGTATTTT.